The 22 T cell receptor beta chains reported below all come from one sample, sequenced in a study of blood T cell repertoires in COVID-19 (dated by TCRdb to 2019 to 2021). Preparation of the library involved the immunoSEQ multiplex PCR assay. Imported from immuneACCESS, the table was reduced by TCRdb to in-frame sequences with V and J called. These copies leave out some clones; in studies compared against another copy, an unresolved V gene accounts for under half, and the cause of the remainder is not known. The sample table contains about 120,000 clones; only one count was recorded for approximately 85% of them. The top ten clones comprise around 10% of the sample. The sample consisted of peripheral blood. The source is a human donor in a cohort sampled during active COVID-19.

The rearrangement joins TRBV7-8 to TRBJ2-5, with TRBD1 as a possible D gene (6 bases). The V and J ends lost 5 bases and 2 bases respectively, with 18 bases between them. CDR3 length: 16 amino acids. The V gene's germline CDR1 is SGHVS and CDR2 FQNEAQ. CDR3 region: CASSAYRESFQETQYF. The CDR3 nucleotides read TGTGCCAGCAGCGCGTACAGGGAGAGTTTTCAAGAGACCCAGTACTTC. The full variable domain, with the rest looked up from reference TRBV7-8 and TRBJ2-5, is GAGVSQSPRYKVAKRGQDVALRCDPISGHVSLFWYQQALGQGPEFLTYFQNEAQLDKSGLPSDRFFAERPEGSVSTLKIQRTQQEDSAVYLCASSAYRESFQETQYFGPGTRLLVL.

CDR3 sequence (DNA): TGCGCCAGCAGCCTCGGACAGGCCAGCAACTATGGCTACACCTTC. Its translation is CASSLGQASNYGYTF. The chain recombines TRBV10-2 with TRBJ1-2; 7 nucleotides line up with TRBD1. Germline CDR1 and CDR2: WSHSY and SAAADI. J gave up 2 bases and V 6 bases, and 9 bases lay outside the gene matches. The CDR3 has 15 amino acids.

CDR3 in amino acids: CASSEGTGGTPLHF. CDR3 DNA: TGTGCCAGTAGTGAAGGGACAGGGGGTACCCCCCTCCACTTT. The J gene is TRBJ1-6, the V gene TRBV19; TRBD1 agrees at 11 bases. Per the germline V gene, CDR1 is LNHDA and CDR2 is SQIVND (reference sequence). This CDR3 has 14 residues. The ends lost 5 bases at V and 13 bases at J; junction bases unmatched: 7.

The rearrangement uses TRBV29-1 and TRBJ2-7; D not certain. CDR3 length equals 12 residues. Germline values: CDR1 SQVTM, CDR2 ANQGSEA. The germline V and J ends were trimmed by 4 bases and 5 bases, with 12 bases remaining between them. Written as DNA, the CDR3 is TGCAGCGTTGCGCCGTTGGGCCACGAGCAGTACTTC. Residues: CSVAPLGHEQYF.

The chain employs TRBV5-1 and TRBJ2-7, with a tentative D call TRBD1 (5 bases). Per germline, CDR1 SGHRS and CDR2 YFSETQ. Trimming removed 4 bases from V and 6 bases from J, with 8 bases in between. CDR3 length: 11 amino acids. CDR3 nucleotide sequence: TGCGCCAGCAGCAGGGGTGGCGAGCAGTACTTC. This translates into CASSRGGEQYF.

This clone has just a few counts. The V gene is TRBV7-8, the J gene TRBJ1-1; D remains ambiguous. V was cut by 5 bases and J by 0 bases, with 4 bases left in between. The CDR3 has 12 residues. Germline V gives CDR1 SGHVS, CDR2 FQNEAQ. CDR3 sequence: CASSVLNTEAFF. For the CDR3, the DNA is TGTGCCAGCAGCGTATTGAACACTGAAGCTTTCTTT.

This clone was detected a few times. The rearrangement uses TRBV11-2 and TRBJ1-5; D uncertain. With 0 bases removed from V and 1 base from J, the gap between germline ends came to 7 bases. This CDR3 region has 15 residues. CDR1 and CDR2 from the germline V gene are SGHAT and FQNNGV. The CDR3 is CASSLDAGSNQPQHF. The CDR3 DNA is TGTGCCAGCAGCTTAGACGCGGGAAGCAATCAGCCCCAGCATTTT.

The rearrangement joins TRBV12-3 or TRBV12-4 to TRBJ1-1; D possibly corresponds to TRBD1 (6 bases). The CDR3 has 11 amino acids. Trimming took off 5 bases at V and 9 bases at J, with 10 bases between the two ends. The CDR3 DNA sequence: TGTGCCAGCAGTCCCGGACAGAAAGCTTTCTTT. Protein sequence: CASSPGQKAFF.

This sequence joins TRBV10-1 and TRBJ2-1; TRBD2 aligns across 7 bases. V lost 4 bases and J lost 9; bases outside the gene matches: 12. The CDR3 extends over 15 amino acids. Germline CDR1 reads WNHNN; CDR2 reads SYGVQD (reference sequence). CDR3 DNA sequence: TGCGCCAGCAGTGCTGGACTCATGGGGGGGGGTGAGCAGTTCTTC. Amino acid sequence: CASSAGLMGGGEQFF.

The V gene is TRBV10-1, the J gene TRBJ2-5, with 7 positions matching TRBD1. Per the germline V gene, CDR1 is WNHNN and CDR2 is SYGVQD (reference sequence). The CDR3 covers 15 residues. The J segment lost 1 base and the V segment lost 2 bases, leaving 4 bases of the junction unmatched. CDR3 DNA sequence: TGCGCCAGCAGTGAGCGGACAGGAACCCAAGAGACCCAGTACTTC. Translating gives CASSERTGTQETQYF.

The chain links TRBV5-6 to TRBJ1-5; D gene ambiguous. The germline V gene has CDR1 SGHDT and CDR2 YYEEEE. Trimming pared 2 bases from V and 6 bases from J, leaving 6 bases between. The CDR3 has 12 amino acids. This chain's CDR3 is CASSFLGQPQHF. The DNA for the CDR3 is TGTGCCAGCAGCTTCCTAGGTCAGCCCCAGCATTTT.

The chain links TRBV4-3 to TRBJ1-4; 7 bases line up with TRBD1. CDR3 length: 14 amino acids. Germline CDR1 LGHNA, CDR2 YSLEER. V lost 6 bases to trimming and J lost 3 bases; unmatched junction nucleotides: 4. This chain's CDR3 is CASRGQGANEKLFF. CDR3 nucleotides: TGCGCCAGCAGGGGCCAGGGGGCTAATGAAAAACTGTTTTTT.

The rearrangement links TRBV2 to TRBJ1-2, with D perhaps TRBD1 (6 bases). Germline lookup yields CDR1 SNHLY and CDR2 FYNNEI. This CDR3 contains 11 residues. The CDR3 region is CTYRDTYGYTF. The CDR3 nucleotides read TGTACATACCGGGACACCTATGGCTACACCTTC.

The chain is built from TRBV10-3 and TRBJ2-3; TRBD1 aligns across 8 bases. The ends lost 2 bases at V and 5 bases at J; junction bases unmatched: 3. Germline CDR1 reads ENHRY; CDR2 reads SYGVKD. This CDR3 contains 14 residues. CDR3 in amino acids: CAISEGQGIDTQYF. Here the CDR3 DNA reads TGTGCCATCAGTGAGGGACAGGGTATAGATACGCAGTATTTT.

This chain uses TRBV6-2 or TRBV6-3 with TRBJ2-7; 7 bases align to TRBD2. The ends lost 1 base at V and 2 bases at J; junction bases unmatched: 2. Germline V CDR1 and CDR2: MNHEY, SVGEGT. The CDR3 runs to 14 residues. DNA for the CDR3: TGTGCCAGCAGTTACTTAGCGGGCCCCTACGAGCAGTACTTC. It is translated as CASSYLAGPYEQYF.

V and J are TRBV11-3 and TRBJ2-5, with 12 bases identical to TRBD2. The V gene end was trimmed by 5 bases and the J gene end by 2 bases; junction bases not matched to a gene: 6. Germline CDR1 and CDR2: SGHNT and YENEEA. The CDR3 has 16 amino acids. The CDR3 DNA reads TGTGCCAGCAGCCCTACTAGCGGGGGGTCTCAAGAGACCCAGTACTTC. Its translation is CASSPTSGGSQETQYF.

V usage is TRBV4-1 and J usage is TRBJ1-5; no reliable D call. V gave up 4 bases and J gave up 7 bases, with 23 bases separating them. The germline V gene encodes CDR1 MGHRA and CDR2 YSYEKL. The CDR3 covers 17 residues. The CDR3 region is CASSPSPVRLNEQPQHF. The CDR3 DNA follows: TGCGCCAGCAGCCCCAGCCCGGTCAGGCTTAACGAGCAGCCCCAGCATTTT.

V gene TRBV28 combines with J gene TRBJ1-1; 8 bases align to TRBD1. Germline values: CDR1 MDHEN, CDR2 SYDVKM. The ends lost 4 bases at V and 1 base at J; junction bases unmatched: 5. This CDR3 contains 15 residues. CDR3 in DNA: TGTGCCAGCAGTTCCCCAGGGGGCGAGAACACTGAAGCTTTCTTT. It is translated as CASSSPGGENTEAFF.

The V and J genes are TRBV6-5 and TRBJ2-7, with D tentatively TRBD2 (6 bases). Germline CDR1 is MNHEY and CDR2 is SVGAGI. The CDR3 contains 13 residues. Trimming left V 6 bases short and J 5 bases short, with 14 bases between. The CDR3 loop reads CASRTQGGDEQYF. The DNA of the CDR3 is TGTGCCAGCAGAACCCAAGGAGGGGACGAGCAGTACTTC.

This clone was recorded only once. The chain joins TRBV19 to TRBJ1-2, with 7 bases matching TRBD1. The ends lost 4 bases at V and 4 bases at J; junction bases unmatched: 12. Germline V CDR1 and CDR2: LNHDA, SQIVND (reference sequence). CDR3 length: 16 amino acids. CDR3 nucleotide sequence: TGTGCCAGTAGTACCCCACAGGGGCCGACCCCCTATGGCTACACCTTC. This codes for CASSTPQGPTPYGYTF.

In its sample, this clone was seen a few times. The genes are TRBV19 and TRBJ1-5, with D possibly being TRBD1 (5 bases). Per germline, CDR1 LNHDA and CDR2 SQIVND (reference sequence). V dropped 1 base and J dropped 6 bases, with 13 bases sitting between them. The CDR3 extends over 15 amino acids. The CDR3 coding sequence is TGTGCCAGTAGTATAGGGGGTGGGGGGGTTCAGCCCCAGCATTTT. It encodes CASSIGGGGVQPQHF.

The V gene is TRBV5-1, the J gene TRBJ1-5; 9 bases are shared with TRBD1. Germline V gene data show CDR1 as SGHRS and CDR2 as YFSETQ. This CDR3 has 16 amino acids. V lost 4 bases and J lost 2; bases outside the gene matches: 7. The CDR3 nucleotides are TGCGCCAGCAGCGTGGGGACAGGGCCGGGCAATCAGCCCCAGCATTTT. Translating gives CASSVGTGPGNQPQHF.